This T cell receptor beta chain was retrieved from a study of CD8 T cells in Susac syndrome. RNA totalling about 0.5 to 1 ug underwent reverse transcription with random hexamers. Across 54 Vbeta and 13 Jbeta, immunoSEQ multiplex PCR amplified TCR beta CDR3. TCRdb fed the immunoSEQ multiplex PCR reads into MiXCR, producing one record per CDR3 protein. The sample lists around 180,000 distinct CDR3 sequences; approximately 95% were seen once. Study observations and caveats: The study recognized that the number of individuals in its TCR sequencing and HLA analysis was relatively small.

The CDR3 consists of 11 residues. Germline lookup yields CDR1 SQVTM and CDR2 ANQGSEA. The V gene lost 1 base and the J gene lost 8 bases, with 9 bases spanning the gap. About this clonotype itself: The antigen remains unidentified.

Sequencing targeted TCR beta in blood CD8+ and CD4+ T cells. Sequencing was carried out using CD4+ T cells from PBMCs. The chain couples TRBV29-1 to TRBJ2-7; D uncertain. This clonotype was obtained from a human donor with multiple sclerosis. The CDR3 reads CSVEVHFQQYF. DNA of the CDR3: TGCAGCGTTGAAGTCCATTTTCAGCAGTACTTC.